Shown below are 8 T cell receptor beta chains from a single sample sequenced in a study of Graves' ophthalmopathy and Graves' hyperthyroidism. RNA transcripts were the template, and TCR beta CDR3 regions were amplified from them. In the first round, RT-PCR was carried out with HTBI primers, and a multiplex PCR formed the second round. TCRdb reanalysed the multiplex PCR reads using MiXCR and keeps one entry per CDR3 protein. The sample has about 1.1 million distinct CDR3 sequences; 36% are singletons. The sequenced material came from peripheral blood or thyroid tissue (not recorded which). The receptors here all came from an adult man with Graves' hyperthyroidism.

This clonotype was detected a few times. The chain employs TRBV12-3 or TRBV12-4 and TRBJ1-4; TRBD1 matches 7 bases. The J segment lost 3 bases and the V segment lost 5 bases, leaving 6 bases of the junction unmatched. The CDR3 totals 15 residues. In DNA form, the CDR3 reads TGTGCCAGCAGTCCTACAGGGGTACCTAATGAAAAACTGTTTTTT. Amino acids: CASSPTGVPNEKLFF.

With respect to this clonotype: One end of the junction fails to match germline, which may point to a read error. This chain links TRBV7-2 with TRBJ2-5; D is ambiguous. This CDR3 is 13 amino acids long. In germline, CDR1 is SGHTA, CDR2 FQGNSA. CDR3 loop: CASSWRYEETQYF. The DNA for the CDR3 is TGTGCCAGCAGCTGGCGGTATGAAGAGACTCAGTACTTC.

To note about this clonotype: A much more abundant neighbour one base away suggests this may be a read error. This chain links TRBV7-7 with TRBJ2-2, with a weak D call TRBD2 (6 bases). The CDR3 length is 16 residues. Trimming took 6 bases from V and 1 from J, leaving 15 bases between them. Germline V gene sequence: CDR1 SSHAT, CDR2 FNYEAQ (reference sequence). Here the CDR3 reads CASRSWKAGNTGELFF. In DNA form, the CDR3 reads TGTGCCAGCAGGTCCTGGAAAGCGGGGAACACCGGGGAGCTGTTTTTT. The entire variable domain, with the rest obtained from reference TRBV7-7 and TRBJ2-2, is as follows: GAGVSQSPRYKVTKRGQDVTLRCDPISSHATLYWYQQALGQGPEFLTYFNYEAQPDKSGLPSDRFSAERPEGSISTLTIQRTEQRDSAMYRCASRSWKAGNTGELFFGEGSRLTVL.

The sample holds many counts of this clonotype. CDR3 bases: TGTGCCATCAGTCTCGGGACAGTCCAAGAGACCCAGTACTTC. It translates to CAISLGTVQETQYF. The gene calls are TRBV10-3 and TRBJ2-5; 7 nucleotides agree with TRBD1. Germline assignment: CDR1 ENHRY and CDR2 SYGVKD. After removal of 5 bases from V and 1 base from J, the junction contained 4 bases not matched to a gene. The CDR3 runs 14 residues.

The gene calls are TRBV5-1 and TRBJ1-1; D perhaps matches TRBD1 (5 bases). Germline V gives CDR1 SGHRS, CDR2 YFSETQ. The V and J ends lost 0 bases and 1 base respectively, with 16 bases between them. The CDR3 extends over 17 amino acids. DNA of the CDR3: TGCGCCAGCAGCTTGGGTTTGGGTGGGGCCAAGAACACTGAAGCTTTCTTT. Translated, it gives CASSLGLGGAKNTEAFF.

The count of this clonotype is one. Written as DNA, the CDR3 is TGCGCCAGCAACCCCCTAAGGGGGGCGAAGCAAGAGACCCAGTACTTC. Translated, it gives CASNPLRGAKQETQYF. The rearrangement links TRBV5-1 to TRBJ2-5; TRBD1 or TRBD2 may be the D gene (6 bases each). The ends were cut back, 6 bases at V and 2 bases at J, with 20 bases in the middle. CDR1 and CDR2 (germline): SGHRS, YFSETQ. CDR3 length: 16 amino acids. Variable domain in full (rest from reference TRBV5-1 and TRBJ2-5): KAGVTQTPRYLIKTRGQQVTLSCSPISGHRSVSWYQQTPGQGLQFLFEYFSETQRNKGNFPGRFSGRQFSNSRSEMNVSTLELGDSALYLCASNPLRGAKQETQYFGPGTRLLVL.

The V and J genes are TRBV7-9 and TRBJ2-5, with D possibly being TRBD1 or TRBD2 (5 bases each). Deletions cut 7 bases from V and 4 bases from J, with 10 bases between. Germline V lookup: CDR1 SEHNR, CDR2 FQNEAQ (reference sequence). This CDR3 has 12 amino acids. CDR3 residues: CASKTGTETQYF. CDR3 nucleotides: TGTGCCAGCAAGACCGGGACAGAGACCCAGTACTTC.

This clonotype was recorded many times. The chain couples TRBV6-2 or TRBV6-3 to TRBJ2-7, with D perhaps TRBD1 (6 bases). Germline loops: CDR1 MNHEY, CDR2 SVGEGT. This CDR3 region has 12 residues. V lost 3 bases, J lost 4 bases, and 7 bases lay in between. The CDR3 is CASSYQGYEQYF. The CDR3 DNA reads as TGTGCCAGCAGTTATCAGGGGTACGAGCAGTACTTC.